This T cell receptor beta chain is drawn from a study of blood T cell repertoires in COVID-19. For the study at large: Samples of COVID-19 (acute and convalescent) were obtained from the United States, Italy and Spain. T cells, B-cell-depleted T cells, or PBMCs provided the cDNA or gDNA that served as material.

Source study methods: Reference gene primers were amplified, and this amplification served to estimate nucleated cell counts. Method: immunoSEQ multiplex PCR; TCRdb's copy keeps in-frame clones and lacks some. The DNA gave D and trimming, while V, J and clone size come from that table. Found here are some 150,000 clones, over 75% of them singletons; the top ten hold over 10%. V lost 6 bases and J 5 bases, leaving 11 bases between the germline ends. Germline values: CDR1 ENHRY, CDR2 SYGVKD. The CDR3 length is 13 residues. The origin of this receptor is a man in his sixties with active or convalescent COVID-19. The sample consisted of peripheral blood. The J gene is TRBJ2-1, the V gene TRBV10-3; possibly TRBD2 for D (6 bases). In DNA form, the CDR3 reads TGTGCCATCAGGGGGCGGGACGACAATGAGCAGTTCTTC. This gives the protein CAIRGRDDNEQFF.